The clone carrying this T cell receptor beta chain was counted between two and nine times. Its target is not known. The data are from a study of T cells in Graves' hyperthyroidism and ophthalmopathy. Study-wide results and limits: Median prediction lead before ophthalmopathy onset was 5 to 7 months with the model. The majority of expanded thyroid clonotypes above 0.001 also appeared in blood.

This CDR3 comprises 11 residues. V shed 0 bases and J shed 8 bases, with 7 bases lying between them. Germline-derived CDR1 and CDR2 are DFQATT and SNEGSKA (reference sequence). Using RNA transcripts as the source, TCR beta CDR3 regions were amplified. Primed by the HTBI set, a first-round RT-PCR was run on the TCR CDR3. TCRdb re-analysed the multiplex PCR reads in MiXCR, keeping a single row per CDR3 protein. There are around 660,000 distinct CDR3 sequences in the sample; just under 45% occur only once, and more than 7% lies in the top ten. Uncontrolled infection, other autoimmune disease, pregnancy and lactation each barred patients from inclusion. Diagnostic decisions used clinical symptoms, serum thyroxine and TRAb, thyroid ultrasound and orbital computed tomography.

The receptor comes from an adult man with Graves' disease, either hyperthyroidism or ophthalmopathy (not recorded which). This rearrangement joins TRBV20-1 to TRBJ1-2; no definite D call. Source material: peripheral blood or thyroid tissue (not recorded which). Here the CDR3 DNA reads TGCAGTGCTAGAGATACCCTAGGCTACACCTTC. Amino acid sequence: CSARDTLGYTF.